Listed below are T cell receptor beta chains from one sample, sequenced in a study of CD8+CD57+ T cells in acquired aplastic anemia. TCRdb fed the reads into MiXCR, producing one record per CDR3 protein. This sample yields hundreds of thousands of distinct CDR3 sequences, of which roughly 45% are seen a single time; less than 20% belongs to the top ten. The sequencing sample was made of sorted CD4+, CD8+, or CD8+CD57+ T cells (not recorded which) from PBMCs. The receptors come from a human donor with aplastic anemia. Both conserved end residues are part of each CDR3. A D gene is named only where the DNA matches it firmly. Size is stated for part of the rows, as once, few or many counts, or as a class when the clone is expanded.

TRBJ2-5,NA,few,TRBV2,13,TGTGCCAGCGTGGAGCGGACTAAAGAGACCCAGTACTTC,CASVERTKETQYF
TRBJ2-2,NA,NA,TRBV9,14,TGTGCCAGCAGCACACGAACCGGCACCGGGGAGCTGTTTTTT,CASSTRTGTGELFF
TRBJ1-6,NA,NA,TRBV6-1,11,TGTGCCAGCAGTGAGGACTCACCCCTCCACTTT,CASSEDSPLHF
TRBJ2-1,NA,few,TRBV28,12,TGTGCCAGCAGCTCCTCTGGGGGGCAAAAGTTCTTC,CASSSSGGQKFF
TRBJ1-1,NA,NA,TRBV10-3,14,TGTGCCATCAGTGAGTCGTGGCAGAACACTGAAGCTTTCTTT,CAISESWQNTEAFF
TRBJ1-2,NA,many,TRBV20-1,13,TGCAGTGCACGCCCCGGGGGCGCGGGTGGCTACACCTTC,CSARPGGAGGYTF
TRBJ1-2,NA,many,TRBV25-1,17,TGTGCCAGCAGTACCCGGGACACGCCGCGGTGGGGCTATGGCTACACCTTC,CASSTRDTPRWGYGYTF
TRBJ1-2,NA,NA,TRBV24-1,14,TGTGCCACCAGTGTTGGTTCGGACAGCTATGGCTACACCTTC,CATSVGSDSYGYTF
TRBJ1-3,TRBD1,NA,TRBV7-9,14,TGTGCCAGCAGCTCCGACAGGGGCGGAAACACCATATATTTT,CASSSDRGGNTIYF
TRBJ2-7,TRBD1,many,TRBV20-1,16,TGCAGTGCTAGACCGCCAACAGATAGACAGGGGAACGAGCAGTACTTC,CSARPPTDRQGNEQYF
TRBJ2-7,NA,NA,TRBV10-3,14,TGTGCCATCAGTGACCCGGGACACCTCTACGAGCAGTACTTC,CAISDPGHLYEQYF
TRBJ1-3,NA,NA,TRBV30,15,TGTGCCTGGAGTGGACGGCAGACCACTGGAAACACCATATATTTT,CAWSGRQTTGNTIYF
TRBJ2-7,NA,NA,TRBV29-1,11,TGCAGCGTTGAGGAGGGACACGAGCAGTACTTC,CSVEEGHEQYF
TRBJ2-2,NA,many,TRBV7-8,16,TGTGCCAGCAGCTTGGGAGGACGTCTGAACACCGGGGAGCTGTTTTTT,CASSLGGRLNTGELFF
TRBJ1-6,NA,many,TRBV20-1,17,TGCAGTGCTAGAGATCTTCGGACAATCTCCTATAATTCACCCCTCCACTTT,CSARDLRTISYNSPLHF
TRBJ1-2,NA,many,TRBV2,14,TGTGCCAGCAAGGTTTGGCAGGGACCGGGGGGCTACACCTTC,CASKVWQGPGGYTF
TRBJ2-7,NA,NA,TRBV10-3,15,TGTGCCATCAGTGAGCCGCGAGGGAAGGGCTACGAGCAGTACTTC,CAISEPRGKGYEQYF
TRBJ2-1,TRBD2,many,TRBV19,13,TGTGCCAGTAGTATAGGGACTAGCAATGAGCAGTTCTTC,CASSIGTSNEQFF
TRBJ2-5,TRBD2,NA,TRBV7-8,17,TGTGCCAGCAGCTTAGTTGCGGGGGGACAACTCCAAGAGACCCAGTACTTC,CASSLVAGGQLQETQYF
TRBJ1-3,NA,NA,TRBV2,14,TGTGCCAGCAGCAGGGCGTTCTCTGGAAACACCATATATTTT,CASSRAFSGNTIYF
TRBJ2-3,NA,NA,TRBV5-1,15,TGCGCCAGCAGGCCAGGACAGATTAGCACAGATACGCAGTATTTT,CASRPGQISTDTQYF
TRBJ2-7,NA,NA,TRBV7-9,12,TGTGCCAGCAGCTTAGCGAAATACGAGCAGTACTTC,CASSLAKYEQYF
TRBJ2-3,TRBD2,NA,TRBV5-1,16,TGCGCCAGCAGCTTGGCCGCGGGGGGGAGTGAGGATACGCAGTATTTT,CASSLAAGGSEDTQYF
TRBJ2-3,NA,many,TRBV9,15,TGTGCCAGCAGCGTAGATTCAGGGCGGGCAGATACGCAGTATTTT,CASSVDSGRADTQYF
TRBJ2-2,TRBD2,many,TRBV6-5,16,TGTGCCAGCAGTTCCCCCGGACTAGCGGGGGCCGGGGAGCTGTTTTTT,CASSSPGLAGAGELFF
TRBJ1-2,NA,NA,TRBV7-9,13,TGTGCCAGCAGCCGGGGGACCGGGGAAGGCTGCACCTTC,CASSRGTGEGCTF
TRBJ1-1,TRBD1,NA,TRBV20-1,14,TGCAGTGCTTGGACGGGACAGATGAACACTGAAGCTTTCTTT,CSAWTGQMNTEAFF
TRBJ2-3,NA,NA,TRBV5-5,14,TGTGCCAGCGGCTTGGGACTCTTCACAGATACGCAGTATTTT,CASGLGLFTDTQYF
TRBJ1-5,NA,NA,TRBV15,15,TGTGCCACCAGCAGAGATTGGGGGAACAATCAGCCCCAGCATTTT,CATSRDWGNNQPQHF
TRBJ2-3,NA,NA,TRBV10-3,13,TGTGCCATCAGTGGGGGGTTCACAGATACGCAGTATTTT,CAISGGFTDTQYF
TRBJ1-2,TRBD1,NA,TRBV7-2,16,TGTGCCAGCAGCTTAGCTTCGGCGGGACAGGGGGCTGGCTACACCTTC,CASSLASAGQGAGYTF
TRBJ2-7,NA,NA,TRBV9,15,TGTGCCAGCAGCGTAGGTGCAGGGCAATTCTACGAGCAGTACTTC,CASSVGAGQFYEQYF
TRBJ1-6,NA,NA,TRBV7-2,15,TGTGCCAGCAGCTTAGCGTGGACAGCCAATTCACCCCTCCACTTT,CASSLAWTANSPLHF
TRBJ2-7,TRBD1,NA,TRBV7-7,13,TGTGCTAGCAGTCCTATCGGGACAGGGGAGCAGTACTTC,CASSPIGTGEQYF
TRBJ1-2,TRBD1,many,TRBV10-3,16,TGTGCCACCCGCCGACAGGGACTGGCGCCTAACTATGGCTACACCTTC,CATRRQGLAPNYGYTF
TRBJ2-3,TRBD2,NA,TRBV6-6,15,TGTGCCAGCAGTTATGCTAGCGGGGGTGGGGATGAGCAGTATTTT,CASSYASGGGDEQYF
TRBJ2-3,TRBD1,NA,TRBV20-1,13,TGCAGTGCTACAACAGGGGCACGGGATACGCAGTATTTT,CSATTGARDTQYF
TRBJ1-5,NA,NA,TRBV9,14,TGTGCCAGCAGCGTAGGAGGGATCAATCAGCCCCAGCATTTT,CASSVGGINQPQHF
TRBJ1-6,NA,many,TRBV2,17,TGTGCCAGCAGTGACAGACAGCCCCCTACCTATAATTCACCCCTCCACTTT,CASSDRQPPTYNSPLHF
TRBJ1-3,NA,NA,TRBV6-5,15,TGTGCCAGCAGCGGGACCCGCTGGGAGGGAAACACCATATATTTT,CASSGTRWEGNTIYF
TRBJ2-1,NA,many,TRBV7-9,12,TGTGCCAGCAGCTTACCCGTCAGTGAGCAGTTCTTC,CASSLPVSEQFF
TRBJ1-4,NA,once,TRBV19,15,TGTGCCAGTATAGGTCGGGATGCAACTAATGAAAAACTGTTTTTT,CASIGRDATNEKLFF
TRBJ2-7,TRBD1,once,TRBV14,16,TGTGCCAGCAGCCAAGTTCCACGGGACAGAGACTACGAGCAGTACTTC,CASSQVPRDRDYEQYF
TRBJ1-1,TRBD1,NA,TRBV6-5,13,TGTGCCAGCGGAGGGGGCGCGGGCACTGAAGCTTTCTTT,CASGGGAGTEAFF
TRBJ1-2,NA,many,TRBV20-1,13,TGCAGTGCTAGAACAGTCGCCCTCTATGGCTACACCTTC,CSARTVALYGYTF
TRBJ1-5,TRBD1,NA,TRBV19,14,TGTGCCAGTAGCGGGGACAGCAGCAATCAGCCCCAGCATTTT,CASSGDSSNQPQHF
TRBJ2-5,NA,many,TRBV18,15,TGTGCCAGCTCACCGCTACCAGTCACCGGGTGGGGCCAGTACTTC,CASSPLPVTGWGQYF
TRBJ1-2,NA,many,TRBV20-1,13,TGCAGTGCTAGCACCGGGACCCACTATGGCTACACCTTC,CSASTGTHYGYTF
TRBJ1-5,NA,many,TRBV7-2,18,TGTGCCAGCAGCCCCACCCCCACAGGGCTCTTGGGCAATCAGCCCCAGCATTTT,CASSPTPTGLLGNQPQHF
TRBJ1-1,TRBD1,many,TRBV19,14,TGTGCCAGTGCCCCCCGGGACAGGGGGACTGAAGCTTTCTTT,CASAPRDRGTEAFF
TRBJ2-7,NA,NA,TRBV12-3/TRBV12-4,11,TGTGCCAGCCATGGTGGGGGCGAGCAGTACTTC,CASHGGGEQYF
TRBJ1-2,NA,NA,TRBV12-3/TRBV12-4,13,TGTGCCAGCAGTCCCCCGGGGCCCGATGGCTACACCTTC,CASSPPGPDGYTF
TRBJ1-1,NA,NA,TRBV7-9,11,TGTGCCAGCAGTGACCCAGGGACAGCTTTCTTT,CASSDPGTAFF
TRBJ2-7,TRBD1,NA,TRBV10-3,14,TGTGCCATCAGTGAAGGGGGACAGGGGTACGAGCAGTACTTC,CAISEGGQGYEQYF
TRBJ1-5,NA,many,TRBV5-6,16,TGTGCCAGCAGCTTGGGTGCTGGGGGTGGCAATCAGCCCCAGCATTTT,CASSLGAGGGNQPQHF